This TCR beta chain was sequenced in a study of shared T cell receptors in the human thymus. CDR3 length: 16 residues. Germline CDR1 is MNHNY and CDR2 is SVGAGI (reference sequence). Trimming took 2 bases from V and 2 from J; bases not matched to a gene: 7. The repertoire was sequenced with immunoSEQ multiplex PCR; TCRdb's copy has only in-frame clones and lacks some. The table includes some 760,000 clones, over 75% detected once. These data were also filed under a second study, of human thymus T cells. In that study: Thymic and blood repertoires appeared to carry a bias in their V and J gene usage.

The chain links TRBV6-6 to TRBJ2-7; 9 bases fit TRBD1. Sequenced: thymocytes. The receptor was derived from a girl in the first two years of life with a congenital heart defect. The CDR3 protein is CASSYPDRGIPYEQYF. The CDR3, as DNA: TGTGCCAGCAGTTACCCAGACAGGGGGATCCCCTACGAGCAGTACTTC.